This record looks at one TCR beta chain sequence and its context. V trimming: 3 bases; J trimming: 6 bases; junction bases outside the gene matches: 6. The CDR3 covers 15 residues. The germline gives CDR1 LGHNA, CDR2 YSLEER. A sample-barcoded 5' primer and a J-beta primer mix were used in a second PCR of about 6 to 12 cycles. Tags on each cDNA molecule came from a template-switch adaptor with 12 random nucleotides. TCRdb called the 5' RACE reads again in MiXCR, with one record for every CDR3 protein. The data contain hundreds of thousands of distinct CDR3 sequences, less than 35% of them singletons. This specimen belongs to a study of blood T cells in healthy people across ages.

The sequence derives from a woman older than 75 in good health. The chain is built from TRBV4-3 and TRBJ2-4; TRBD1 aligns across 9 bases. The source material was blood. The CDR3 DNA sequence: TGCGCCAGCAGCCACCGGGACAGGGAGGGAAACATTCAGTACTTC. As protein: CASSHRDREGNIQYF.